This TCR beta chain was sequenced in a study of blood T cell repertoires in COVID-19. Study overall: Specimens from acute and convalescent COVID-19 originated in the United States, Italy and Spain. From T cells, B-cell-depleted T cells, or PBMCs came the material, which was cDNA or gDNA.

Regarding this clone: At the DNA level, this CDR3 is encoded by other sequences in the same sample as well.

In the source study's methods: Estimation of nucleated cell counts was performed using reference gene primer amplification. This table comes from immunoSEQ multiplex PCR, and its TCRdb copy is limited to in-frame clones, with some not included. D and trimming come from the DNA, and the V and J calls and clone size come from that table. Counted here are 85,000 or so clones, about 95% occurring once; the ten biggest clones make up almost 4.5%. The V and J ends lost 0 bases and 4 bases respectively, with 6 bases between them. Germline V gives CDR1 MNHEY, CDR2 SVGAGI. The CDR3 is made up of 13 amino acids.

The sequenced sample consisted of peripheral blood. The receptor comes from a human donor with active COVID-19. The donor label of this sample is uncertain. The chain is built from TRBV6-5 and TRBJ1-1, with D perhaps TRBD1 (5 bases). The chain's CDR3 is CASSYSGGTEAFF. The DNA for the CDR3 is TGTGCCAGCAGTTACTCGGGGGGCACTGAAGCTTTCTTT.